This entry is about one T cell receptor (beta chain). Its target antigen remains unknown. One base away there is no much larger clone; base qualities are not given. The sample is drawn from a study of CD4 T cell repertoires in COVID-19 (dated by TCRdb to the early 2020s). Broadly, across the study: To analyze cross-reactivity, CFSE-low cells were expanded with IL-2 for approximately 9 days and then labeled again and restimulated with spike proteins from other coronaviruses. The study characterized naturally processed CD4+ T cell responses to SARS-CoV-2 spike and nucleoprotein in COVID-19-recovered individuals, using TCR Vbeta sequencing to assess clonal composition. In three recovered individuals, the researchers analyzed the TCR Vbeta repertoire of SARS-CoV-2-reactive T cells at the subset level.

The time point label, read with the paper, signifies: sample from a COVID-19-recovered individual after infection. The donors were patients who had recovered from mild-to-severe COVID-19. Uncultured memory T cell samples were sequenced directly after ex vivo isolation. CD4+ total memory, central memory, effector memory and circulating T follicular helper cells were isolated from peripheral blood mononuclear cells. What the study reported, not specific to this receptor: Several of the most expanded SARS-CoV-2-reactive clonotypes were shared between two or all three memory subsets, suggesting intraclonal diversification. Between roughly 6.5 and 28% of SARS-CoV-2 clonotypes were also detected in SARS-CoV and/or HKU1 spike-stimulated secondary cultures, consistent with cross-reactivity.

Library method: the immunoSEQ multiplex PCR assay. As for the authors' bioinformatics: Repertoire overlap between subsets was quantified using the Chao-Jaccard similarity index and counts of shared clonotypes. Held by TCRdb, this immuneACCESS table contains in-frame sequences only and omits some clones. Under half of the omission traces to an unresolved V gene where checked; the cause of the rest is unknown. For V, J and clone size, that table is used; D and trimming come from the DNA. In this sample the table shows approximately 75,000 clones, approximately 83% of which occur a single time. The ten most abundant clones make up approximately 0.55% of the sample. Source: CD4+ T cells from peripheral blood, taken after recovery from COVID-19. This TCR was recovered from a human donor who had COVID-19.

The CDR3 amino acid sequence is: CASGIRPSEAFF. The bases are TGTGCTAGTGGTATCCGGCCCAGCGAAGCTTTCTTT. This sequence uses TRBV12-5 and TRBJ1-1, with the D segment identity uncertain. The CDR3 contains 12 residues, cysteine and phenylalanine counted. Only the CDR3 portion is preserved as DNA: 36 bases, with reading frame beginning at the first base. Between the V and J ends, shortened by 5 bases and 8 bases respectively, the junction contains 12 bases. Via the germline V gene, CDR1 is LGHNT and CDR2 FRNRAP. When the CDR3 is completed using the reference TRBV12-5 and TRBJ1-1 genes on either side, the full variable domain is DARVTQTPRHKVTEMGQEVTMRCQPILGHNTVFWYRQTMMQGLELLAYFRNRAPLDDSGMPKDRFSAEMPDATLATLKIQPSEPRDSAVYFCASGIRPSEAFFGQGTRLTVV.